Given below is one TCR beta chain in context. What it recognizes is unknown. The data originate from a study of identical twins. Only healthy Caucasians were enrolled as donors. The cDNA had a unique molecular identifier and a template-switch universal primer site. In TCRdb, the 5' RACE reads were re-called with MiXCR into one record per CDR3 protein. The sample shows 1.5 million to 2 million distinct CDR3 sequences, 25% to 35% of them seen only once. Overall study results and limits: The presence of invariant MAIT and iNKT cells could partly confound analyses of zero-insertion sequences. Abundant beta clonotypes from cord blood bore fewer insertions; memory repertoires lacked this pattern.

Germline CDR1 is GTSNPN and CDR2 is SVGIG (reference sequence). This CDR3 comprises 13 residues. The V and J ends lost 1 base and 1 base, in that order; junction bases with no gene match: 1. The gene calls are TRBV30 and TRBJ2-7, with 7 bases lining up with TRBD1. Sample: cord blood. This receptor was taken from a newborn girl in good health. The CDR3 reads CAWSAGQSYEQYF. The CDR3, as DNA: TGTGCCTGGAGTGCGGGACAGTCCTACGAGCAGTACTTC.